One sample yielded the 4 T cell receptor beta chains listed below, sequenced in a study of T cell responses to AZD1222 COVID-19 vaccine. Method: immunoSEQ multiplex PCR; TCRdb's copy keeps in-frame clones and lacks some. The table has roughly 110,000 clones, about 87% seen once. The input for sequencing was peripheral blood, taken on day 0 of AZD1222 vaccination. These receptors were collected from an adult in good health.

The chain employs TRBV2 and TRBJ2-1; TRBD2 agrees at 10 bases. From germline, CDR1 is SNHLY and CDR2 FYNNEI. The V and J ends lost 11 bases and 8 bases, in that order; junction bases with no gene match: 12. The CDR3 totals 14 residues. In nucleotides, the CDR3 is TGTGCCGGAACTCTAGCGGGAGTAGGCGATGAGCAGTTCTTC. Translated: CAGTLAGVGDEQFF.

The chain has TRBV2 and TRBJ1-6; D possibly corresponds to TRBD1 (5 bases). Per germline, CDR1 SNHLY and CDR2 FYNNEI. CDR3 size: 14 residues. V was pared by 4 bases and J by 4 bases, with 8 bases between. The CDR3 sequence is CASSGQGYNSPLHF. The CDR3 DNA follows: TGTGCCAGCAGTGGCCAGGGTTATAATTCACCCCTCCACTTT.

This chain uses TRBV18 with TRBJ1-2; 9 bases match TRBD1. CDR3 size: 17 residues. Germline CDR1 KGHSH, CDR2 LQKENI. Unmatched junction bases numbered 6, after V lost 1 base and J lost 0 bases. DNA of the CDR3: TGTGCCAGCTCACCACTACCGGGACAGGGATCTAACTATGGCTACACCTTC. Its translation: CASSPLPGQGSNYGYTF.

The rearrangement joins TRBV30 to TRBJ2-7, with 11 bases lining up with TRBD2. Germline V CDR1 and CDR2: GTSNPN, SVGIG (reference sequence). The CDR3 sequence is 15 residues long. V lost 0 bases to trimming and J lost 5 bases; unmatched junction nucleotides: 6. The CDR3 region has the DNA TGTGCCTGGAGTGTAACTAGCGGGAGCTTCGACGAGCAGTACTTC. Protein: CAWSVTSGSFDEQYF.